This TCR beta chain is from a study of a mutant IDH1 vaccine in newly diagnosed glioma. Study information: The start of vaccination came 4-6 weeks after radiotherapy alone, or with temozolomide cycles.

Time point denoted: week 47, end of study. Doses of 300 ug of mutant IDH1 20-mer peptide were given with topical imiquimod. The table lists this clone with a count of one. Its antigen is still unknown. Data came from immunoSEQ multiplex PCR; TCRdb stores just in-frame clones and leaves some out. The sample has about 59,000 clones, 80% to 85% seen once. Findings and caveats of the study: Most patients, 90% to 95%, showed vaccine-induced immune responses.

The sample consisted of PBMCs, taken from a glioma patient whose treatment included an IDH1 peptide vaccine. The receptor was isolated from a man between 25 and 39 years old with glioma.

This CDR3 is CAINSLDASTDTQYF. The CDR3 region has the DNA TGTGCCATCAACTCCTTGGACGCGAGCACAGATACGCAGTATTTT. V gene TRBV10-3 combines with J gene TRBJ2-3, with D hard to call. The V end was cut by 7 bases, the J end by 0 bases, with 14 bases between. The CDR3 covers 15 residues. Germline CDR1 is ENHRY and CDR2 is SYGVKD.